A selection of T cell receptor beta chains follows, all from one sample in a study of Graves' ophthalmopathy and Graves' hyperthyroidism. Each CDR3 protein gets one entry after TCRdb re-called the multiplex PCR reads with MiXCR. Seen here are some 1.1 million distinct CDR3 sequences, 36% observed once, and the top ten hold around 10%. Sequencing was carried out using peripheral blood or thyroid tissue (not recorded which). Every receptor here comes from an adult man with Graves' hyperthyroidism. Each CDR3 is given with its conserved first and last residue. A D gene is named only where the DNA matches it firmly. Rows give clone size only sometimes, using once, few, many, or a class for an expanded clone.

abundance: many
d_gene: -
v_gene: TRBV6-5
j_gene: TRBJ2-7
CDR3nt: TGTGCCAGCAGCTACAATAACCCGGGAGTGCAGTACTTC
CDR3aa: CASSYNNPGVQYF

abundance: -
d_gene: TRBD1
v_gene: TRBV2
j_gene: TRBJ2-5
CDR3nt: TGTGCCAGTGGAAAACAGACAGGGGCGCAGCCCCAGTACTTC
CDR3aa: CASGKQTGAQPQYF

abundance: -
d_gene: TRBD2
v_gene: TRBV7-2
j_gene: TRBJ2-1
CDR3nt: TGTGCCAGCAGCCCGCGGGAGTACGGCTACAATGAGCAGTTCTTC
CDR3aa: CASSPREYGYNEQFF

abundance: many
d_gene: TRBD1
v_gene: TRBV19
j_gene: TRBJ1-2
CDR3nt: TGTGCCGCAACCAAGACAGGGAAGAGGTCCGACTATGGCTACACCTTC
CDR3aa: CAATKTGKRSDYGYTF

abundance: few
d_gene: TRBD2
v_gene: TRBV11-1
j_gene: TRBJ2-5
CDR3nt: TGTGCCAGCAGCCAAGACTGGACTAGCGGGAGTCGGGAGACCCAGTACTTC
CDR3aa: CASSQDWTSGSRETQYF

abundance: many
d_gene: -
v_gene: TRBV19
j_gene: TRBJ2-7
CDR3nt: TGTGCCAGTAGTATCGGTCTTGACTACGAGCAGTACTTC
CDR3aa: CASSIGLDYEQYF

abundance: -
d_gene: -
v_gene: TRBV4-2
j_gene: TRBJ1-2
CDR3nt: TGTGCCAGCAGCCAAGGAAACAGGAGACTAAGCTTC
CDR3aa: CASSQGNRRLSF

abundance: many
d_gene: TRBD1
v_gene: TRBV7-2
j_gene: TRBJ2-5
CDR3nt: TGTGCCAGCAGCTCGAGGGACAGGGGAAAGACCCAGTACTTC
CDR3aa: CASSSRDRGKTQYF

abundance: -
d_gene: -
v_gene: TRBV6-5
j_gene: TRBJ1-4
CDR3nt: TGTGCCAGCAGTTACCGGCAGGAGGCAACTAATGAAAAACTGTTTTTT
CDR3aa: CASSYRQEATNEKLFF

abundance: many
d_gene: TRBD2
v_gene: TRBV7-8
j_gene: TRBJ2-5
CDR3nt: TGTGCCAGCAGCCCAGTGGGGGGGGGCCAAGAGACCCAGTACTTC
CDR3aa: CASSPVGGGQETQYF

abundance: many
d_gene: TRBD1
v_gene: TRBV20-1
j_gene: TRBJ1-1
CDR3nt: TGCAGTGCTCCTTCGGACAGGGAGACTTTCTTT
CDR3aa: CSAPSDRETFF

abundance: many
d_gene: -
v_gene: TRBV7-9
j_gene: TRBJ1-6
CDR3nt: TGTGCCAGCAGCGGCACAGGGAATGATTCACCCCTCCACTTT
CDR3aa: CASSGTGNDSPLHF

abundance: many
d_gene: -
v_gene: TRBV2
j_gene: TRBJ1-5
CDR3nt: TGTGCCAGCAGGGACTTCCAGGGGTTAAGGCACAATCAGCCCCAGCATTTT
CDR3aa: CASRDFQGLRHNQPQHF

abundance: many
d_gene: -
v_gene: TRBV25-1
j_gene: TRBJ1-2
CDR3nt: TGTGCCAGCATGTCTGGCAACTATGGCTACACCTTC
CDR3aa: CASMSGNYGYTF

abundance: few
d_gene: TRBD1
v_gene: TRBV29-1
j_gene: TRBJ1-2
CDR3nt: TGCAGCGTTGAAGGGTCGGACAGGGTTGACGTAGGTGGCTACACCTTC
CDR3aa: CSVEGSDRVDVGGYTF

abundance: many
d_gene: -
v_gene: TRBV9
j_gene: TRBJ1-2
CDR3nt: TGTGCCAGCAGCGTAGAAGTAGCGGGGATCGATGGCTACACCTTC
CDR3aa: CASSVEVAGIDGYTF

abundance: -
d_gene: -
v_gene: TRBV12-3/TRBV12-4
j_gene: TRBJ2-5
CDR3nt: TGTGCCAGCAGTTTTAGACAAAGAGGAGAGACCCAGTACTTC
CDR3aa: CASSFRQRGETQYF

abundance: few
d_gene: -
v_gene: TRBV6-2/TRBV6-3
j_gene: TRBJ2-5
CDR3nt: TGTGCCAGCAGCATAAACGCAGAGACCCAGTACTTC
CDR3aa: CASSINAETQYF

abundance: many
d_gene: TRBD2
v_gene: TRBV2
j_gene: TRBJ2-5
CDR3nt: TGTGCCAGCAGACAAACTCCTAGCGGACAAGAGACCCAGTACTTC
CDR3aa: CASRQTPSGQETQYF

abundance: -
d_gene: TRBD2
v_gene: TRBV20-1
j_gene: TRBJ2-5
CDR3nt: TGCAGTGCTAGTGAGACTAGCGGGAGACGACAAGAGACCCAGTACTTC
CDR3aa: CSASETSGRRQETQYF

abundance: many
d_gene: -
v_gene: TRBV19
j_gene: TRBJ2-2
CDR3nt: TGTGCCAGTAAGATTGGAGCGAACACCGGGGAGCTGTTTTTT
CDR3aa: CASKIGANTGELFF

abundance: few
d_gene: TRBD2
v_gene: TRBV11-2
j_gene: TRBJ2-7
CDR3nt: TGTGCCAGCAGCTTCTGGACTAGTTACGAGCAGTACTTC
CDR3aa: CASSFWTSYEQYF

abundance: few
d_gene: -
v_gene: TRBV10-3
j_gene: TRBJ1-4
CDR3nt: TGTGCCATCACCGAGGACACTAATGAAAAACTGTTTTTT
CDR3aa: CAITEDTNEKLFF

abundance: many
d_gene: TRBD1
v_gene: TRBV12-3/TRBV12-4
j_gene: TRBJ1-1
CDR3nt: TGTGCCAGCAGTTCATCACCTGGGACAGGGGGCATGCGAGCTTTCTTT
CDR3aa: CASSSSPGTGGMRAFF

abundance: -
d_gene: -
v_gene: TRBV19
j_gene: TRBJ2-7
CDR3nt: TGTGCCAGTAGTTCTATGATCGACAGTTACGAGCAGTACTTC
CDR3aa: CASSSMIDSYEQYF

abundance: -
d_gene: -
v_gene: TRBV29-1
j_gene: TRBJ1-2
CDR3nt: TGCAGCGTTGAAGAGGGGGGCCCTAACTATGGCTACACCTTC
CDR3aa: CSVEEGGPNYGYTF

abundance: -
d_gene: -
v_gene: TRBV7-6
j_gene: TRBJ2-5
CDR3nt: TGTGCCAGCAGTTCCTCCGGAGGAGGCCAGTACTTC
CDR3aa: CASSSSGGGQYF

abundance: -
d_gene: TRBD2
v_gene: TRBV10-3
j_gene: TRBJ2-7
CDR3nt: TGTGCCATCAGTGAGTCTGGGGTAGCGGGACGCGAGCAGTACTTC
CDR3aa: CAISESGVAGREQYF

abundance: -
d_gene: TRBD1
v_gene: TRBV25-1
j_gene: TRBJ1-2
CDR3nt: TGTGCCAGCAGTAACCGGGACAGCTCGTATGGCTACACCTTC
CDR3aa: CASSNRDSSYGYTF

abundance: many
d_gene: -
v_gene: TRBV4-1
j_gene: TRBJ1-1
CDR3nt: TGCGCCAGCAGCCAAGAAAGGACCATCTACGAAGCTTTCTTT
CDR3aa: CASSQERTIYEAFF

abundance: -
d_gene: -
v_gene: TRBV7-8
j_gene: TRBJ2-6
CDR3nt: TGTGCCAGCAGTGAGTGGGGGCCTGGGGCCAACGTCCTGACTTTC
CDR3aa: CASSEWGPGANVLTF